The 27 T cell receptor beta chains given below trace back to one sample, sequenced in a study of CD8 T cells in ankylosing spondylitis. These receptors' antigens are unknown. In TCRdb, the 5' RACE reads were re-called with MiXCR into one record per CDR3 protein. The table includes 750,000 to 850,000 distinct CDR3 sequences, roughly 12% detected once. Overall study results and limits: Seemingly distinctive of ankylosing spondylitis blood was a TCR beta motif formed by eight highly homologous variants.

What was sequenced was blood, either unsorted or a sorted T cell fraction (not recorded which). These receptor sequences come from a male donor with ankylosing spondylitis.

This clonotype appeared a few times. The CDR3 DNA reads as TGCAGTGCTAGAGGAGGTGCTGAAAAACTGTTTTTT. This sequence encodes CSARGGAEKLFF. J is TRBJ1-4 and V is TRBV20-1, with D uncertain. The CDR3 totals 12 residues. V lost 1 base, J lost 7 bases, and 7 bases lay in between. In germline, CDR1 is DFQATT, CDR2 SNEGSKA (reference sequence).

This clonotype was seen repeatedly, ten times or more. The CDR3 DNA sequence: TGCGCCAGCAGCCAGGGGCCTTTAGGGTTATACAATGAGCAGTTCTTC. It specifies CASSQGPLGLYNEQFF. V is TRBV5-1 and J is TRBJ2-1; D may be TRBD1 (6 bases). Per germline, CDR1 SGHRS and CDR2 YFSETQ. The CDR3 has 16 residues. Trimming pared 4 bases from V and 4 bases from J, leaving 18 bases between.

This clonotype was found many times. The chain has TRBV20-1 and TRBJ2-1; tentative D call: TRBD1 (6 bases). V lost 5 bases, J lost 3 bases, and 17 bases lay in between. CDR1 is DFQATT and CDR2 is SNEGSKA in the germline V gene (reference sequence). This CDR3 has 15 amino acids. The CDR3 DNA follows: TGCAGTGCTTTAACCAGGGGAAGGGGCTACAATGAGCAGTTCTTC. Its protein product is CSALTRGRGYNEQFF.

The CDR3: CASSLSRQGAEAFF. The CDR3 DNA follows: TGTGCCAGCAGTTTATCTCGGCAGGGGGCTGAAGCTTTCTTT. The rearrangement uses TRBV27 and TRBJ1-1; 7 bases line up with TRBD1. CDR1 and CDR2 (germline): MNHEY, SMNVEV (reference sequence). This CDR3 has 14 residues. The V segment lost 0 bases and the J segment 6 bases; nucleotides outside the gene matches: 4.

This clonotype was recorded a few times. V usage is TRBV7-2 and J usage is TRBJ2-1, with 7 bases aligning to TRBD2. V gave up 5 bases and J gave up 3 bases; unmatched junction bases: 7. Germline CDR1 is SGHTA and CDR2 is FQGNSA. The CDR3 extends over 15 amino acids. The CDR3 region is CASSPRTRNYNEQFF. The CDR3, as DNA: TGTGCCAGCAGCCCCCGGACTAGGAACTACAATGAGCAGTTCTTC.

The chain uses TRBV5-1 and TRBJ2-3, with 14 bases matching TRBD2. CDR3 length: 17 amino acids. The V segment lost 4 bases and the J segment 1 base; nucleotides outside the gene matches: 5. Germline V lookup: CDR1 SGHRS, CDR2 YFSETQ. This CDR3 is CASSRAGLAGGTDTQYF. DNA for the CDR3: TGCGCCAGCAGCCGCGCGGGACTAGCGGGGGGCACAGATACGCAGTATTTT.

This clonotype has only a few counts. V gene TRBV7-2 combines with J gene TRBJ2-1, with TRBD2 matching 9 bases. V shed 8 bases, J shed 10 bases, and the junction held 21 bases outside the gene matches. Per germline, CDR1 SGHTA and CDR2 FQGNSA. CDR3 size: 17 residues. CDR3 nucleotide sequence: TGTGCCAGCCGGAACCTTGGAGTAGCGGGAGATGATGAAGAGCAGTTCTTC. Encoded protein: CASRNLGVAGDDEEQFF.

This clonotype was detected a few times. The chain links TRBV10-3 to TRBJ1-2; D uncertain. Germline lookup yields CDR1 ENHRY and CDR2 SYGVKD. Trimming pared 2 bases from V and 0 bases from J, leaving 4 bases between. This CDR3 comprises 13 residues. The CDR3 reads CAISETANYGYTF. CDR3 coding DNA: TGTGCCATCAGTGAGACAGCTAACTATGGCTACACCTTC.

In DNA form, the CDR3 reads TGTGCCAGCAGTTTCCAGCCGGACAACGAGCAGTACTTC. It encodes CASSFQPDNEQYF. The gene calls are TRBV12-3 or TRBV12-4 and TRBJ2-7; D perhaps matches TRBD1 (5 bases). Trimming removed 3 bases from V and 5 bases from J, with 11 bases in between. The CDR3 consists of 13 residues.

This clonotype has only a few counts. The chain joins TRBV6-5 to TRBJ2-1, with TRBD2 matching 10 bases. Germline V CDR1 and CDR2: MNHEY, SVGAGI. This CDR3 contains 13 residues. The V and J ends lost 2 bases and 12 bases, in that order; junction bases with no gene match: 4. The CDR3 protein is CASSYPGTSVQFF. CDR3 in DNA: TGTGCCAGCAGTTACCCCGGGACTAGCGTGCAGTTCTTC.

The genes are TRBV6-5 and TRBJ2-7; 9 nucleotides line up with TRBD1. From germline, CDR1 is MNHEY and CDR2 SVGAGI. With V trimmed by 2 bases and J by 6 bases, 17 bases remained unmatched. This CDR3 has 18 residues. CDR3 amino acids: CASSYPSTGGIHGREQYF. The DNA for the CDR3 is TGTGCCAGCAGTTACCCGTCTACAGGGGGCATTCACGGGCGCGAGCAGTACTTC.

This clonotype was observed many times. V gene TRBV6-2 or TRBV6-3 combines with J gene TRBJ2-3; D perhaps matches TRBD2 (5 bases). The CDR3 is 14 amino acids. V was shortened by 5 bases and J by 2 bases, with 11 bases between the two germline ends. Per the germline V gene, CDR1 is MNHEY and CDR2 is SVGEGT. The CDR3 sequence is CASSNRELTDTQYF. As DNA, the CDR3 is TGTGCCAGCAGTAACCGGGAACTCACAGATACGCAGTATTTT.

The sample holds a few counts of this clonotype. V and J are TRBV20-1 and TRBJ1-4; D unresolved. Germline V gene sequence: CDR1 DFQATT, CDR2 SNEGSKA (reference sequence). V was clipped by 0 bases and J by 3 bases, with 11 bases between them. The length of the CDR3 is 15 residues. CDR3 loop: CSARDMEQPNEKLFF. The CDR3 DNA reads as TGCAGTGCTAGAGATATGGAACAGCCTAATGAAAAACTGTTTTTT.

This chain joins TRBV20-1 and TRBJ2-6, with D possibly TRBD1 on 5 matching bases. In germline, CDR1 is DFQATT, CDR2 SNEGSKA (reference sequence). The V end was cut by 6 bases, the J end by 4 bases, with 19 bases between. The CDR3 has 16 residues. Written as DNA, the CDR3 is TGCAGTGCGAGTGACAGAGCAAGGTCCGGGGCCAACGTCCTGACTTTC. The encoded protein is CSASDRARSGANVLTF.

This clonotype was seen more than once but under ten times. This chain uses TRBV6-1 with TRBJ1-2; 7 bases map to TRBD1. Trimming removed 6 bases from V and 5 bases from J; junction bases left unmatched: 12. Germline CDR1 and CDR2: MNHNS and SASEGT. The CDR3 is 15 amino acids. CDR3 in DNA: TGTGCCAGCAGCATTACAGGGGCCCCTCTATATGGCTACACCTTC. It specifies CASSITGAPLYGYTF.

This clonotype was seen many times. The chain is built from TRBV7-2 and TRBJ2-4, with a weak D call TRBD2 (5 bases). V was trimmed by 0 bases and J by 3 bases, leaving 15 bases between them. Per the germline V gene, CDR1 is SGHTA and CDR2 is FQGNSA. The CDR3 is 17 amino acids. The CDR3 DNA follows: TGTGCCAGCAGCTTAGCGCCGGGAATATCGGGCAAAAACATTCAGTACTTC. It yields the protein CASSLAPGISGKNIQYF.

This clonotype was detected a few times. The V and J genes are TRBV7-8 and TRBJ2-7, with TRBD2 identical over 8 bases. Germline V gives CDR1 SGHVS, CDR2 FQNEAQ. Germline trimming cut 0 bases from V and 2 bases from J; bases unmatched to any gene: 6. The CDR3 runs 16 residues. DNA for the CDR3: TGTGCCAGCAGCTTAGCGGTAGCGGGAAGGGCCTACGAGCAGTACTTC. Translation gives CASSLAVAGRAYEQYF.

The chain recombines TRBV27 with TRBJ1-2; tentatively, D is TRBD1 (5 bases). V shed 6 bases and J shed 1 base, with 12 bases lying between them. This CDR3 region has 14 residues. Germline assignment: CDR1 MNHEY and CDR2 SMNVEV (reference sequence). The CDR3 is CASRPHRSNYGYTF. CDR3 sequence (DNA): TGTGCCAGCAGGCCCCACAGGAGTAACTATGGCTACACCTTC.

The rearrangement uses TRBV12-3 or TRBV12-4 and TRBJ1-6, with D possibly matching TRBD1 (6 bases). Trimming shortened V by 4 bases and J by 4 bases, and 14 bases separated the two germline ends. There are 16 residues in the CDR3. The CDR3 DNA follows: TGTGCCAGCAGTTCCGGACAGTTAATTTATAATTCACCCCTCCACTTT. This codes for CASSSGQLIYNSPLHF.

The rearrangement joins TRBV7-2 to TRBJ2-3; possibly TRBD1 for D (5 bases). This CDR3 spans 15 amino acids. Germline V gene data show CDR1 as SGHTA and CDR2 as FQGNSA. The V gene lost 2 bases and the J gene lost 0 bases, with 9 bases spanning the gap. DNA for the CDR3: TGTGCCAGCAGCTTATTCCCAGGGAGCACAGATACGCAGTATTTT. This codes for CASSLFPGSTDTQYF.

This clonotype was seen a handful of times. CDR3 nucleotides: TGCAGTGCTAGACGACAGACTGGGGCCAACGTCCTGACTTTC. This codes for CSARRQTGANVLTF. The chain carries TRBV20-1 and TRBJ2-6; D might be TRBD1 (5 bases). CDR1 is DFQATT, CDR2 SNEGSKA, per germline (reference sequence). V was cut by 2 bases and J by 2 bases, with 7 bases left in between. The CDR3 is made up of 14 amino acids.

This clonotype has at least ten counts. J is TRBJ2-2 and V is TRBV12-3 or TRBV12-4, with D uncertain. The CDR3 contains 16 residues. Trimming cost V 5 bases and J 3 bases, with 16 bases left between them. CDR3: CASSPPTLSYTGELFF. In DNA form, the CDR3 reads TGTGCCAGCAGTCCACCGACTCTCTCGTACACCGGGGAGCTGTTTTTT.

The J gene is TRBJ1-1, the V gene TRBV20-1, with D possibly being TRBD1 (5 bases). Germline V gene sequence: CDR1 DFQATT, CDR2 SNEGSKA (reference sequence). V lost 1 base and J 0 bases, leaving 9 bases between the germline ends. The CDR3 has 14 amino acids. DNA of the CDR3: TGCAGTGCTAGAGGGGTAGGGGTGAACACTGAAGCTTTCTTT. It translates to CSARGVGVNTEAFF.

The V gene is TRBV12-3 or TRBV12-4, the J gene TRBJ1-5; D possibly corresponds to TRBD1 (6 bases). The CDR3 is made up of 15 amino acids. Trimming removed 8 bases from V and 0 bases from J, with 14 bases in between. Written as DNA, the CDR3 is TGTGCCAGCGCGGGGGCAGATTATAGCAATCAGCCCCAGCATTTT. Residues: CASAGADYSNQPQHF.

This clonotype has only a few counts. The genes are TRBV6-2 or TRBV6-3 and TRBJ1-3; D gene unclear. The CDR3 has 16 amino acids. In germline, CDR1 is MNHEY, CDR2 SVGEGT. Trimming took off 5 bases at V and 0 bases at J, with 14 bases between the two ends. CDR3: CASSVGRRLSGNTIYF. CDR3 DNA sequence: TGTGCCAGCAGTGTTGGACGGCGACTCTCTGGAAACACCATATATTTT.

Regarding this clonotype: The limits of the CDR3 on the DNA are not certain, so only TCRdb's listed CDR3 is given. The chain has TRBV9 and TRBJ2-2; the table names TRBD1, a call not compared with the DNA. The CDR3 contains 15 residues when both ends are counted. Germline V gene lookup returns CDR1 SGDLS and CDR2 YYNGEE. The CDR3 sequence is CASSPPEAGGGSCFF.

The rearrangement uses TRBV6-2 or TRBV6-3 and TRBJ1-6, with a possible D match to TRBD1 (5 bases). Trimming took 0 bases from V and 6 from J, leaving 21 bases between them. There are 19 residues in the CDR3. CDR1 is MNHEY, CDR2 SVGEGT, per germline. In nucleotides, the CDR3 is TGTGCCAGCAGTTACTCGTCGCTTCGGGGCCGTTTTCTTAATTCACCCCTCCACTTT. It specifies CASSYSSLRGRFLNSPLHF.